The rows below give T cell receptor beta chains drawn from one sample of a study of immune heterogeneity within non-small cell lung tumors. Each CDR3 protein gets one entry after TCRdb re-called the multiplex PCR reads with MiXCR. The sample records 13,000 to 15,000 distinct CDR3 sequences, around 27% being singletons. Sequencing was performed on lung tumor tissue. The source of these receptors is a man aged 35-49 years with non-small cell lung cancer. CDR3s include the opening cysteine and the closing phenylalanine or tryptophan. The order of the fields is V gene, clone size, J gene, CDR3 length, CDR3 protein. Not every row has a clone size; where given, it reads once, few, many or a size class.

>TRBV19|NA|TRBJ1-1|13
CASTVTGGTEAFF
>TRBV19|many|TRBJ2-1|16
CASSIRGEITYNEQFF
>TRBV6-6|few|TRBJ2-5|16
CASSYSGTGGGETQYF
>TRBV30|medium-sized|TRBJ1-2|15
CAWSQVRGHLYGYTF
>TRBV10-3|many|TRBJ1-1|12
CATKPGNTEAFF
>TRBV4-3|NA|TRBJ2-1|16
CASSQENEPSYNEQFF
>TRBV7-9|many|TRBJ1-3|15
CASSLERARGNTIYF
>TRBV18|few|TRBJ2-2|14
CASSRSGRAGELFF
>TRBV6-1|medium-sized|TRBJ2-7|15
CASSEPGTGNYEQYF
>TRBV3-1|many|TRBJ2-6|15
CASSTGGPGANVLTF
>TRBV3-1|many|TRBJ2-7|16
CASSRAGTSANYEQYF
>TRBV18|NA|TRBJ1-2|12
CASSLGSEVYTF
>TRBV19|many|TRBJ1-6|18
CASSFSFQGGSYNSPLHF
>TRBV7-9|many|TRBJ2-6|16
CASSRQGAGGANVLTF
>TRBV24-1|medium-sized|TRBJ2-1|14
CATSDPARLEEQFF
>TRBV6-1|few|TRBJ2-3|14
CASKKGRSTDTQYF
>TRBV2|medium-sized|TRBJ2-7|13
CASSERLAYEQYF
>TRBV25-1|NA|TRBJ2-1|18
CASRGGTSGRVSYNEQFF
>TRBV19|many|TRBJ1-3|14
CASSKKSSGNTIYF
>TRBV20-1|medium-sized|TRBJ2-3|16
CSARGTSGMGTDTQYF
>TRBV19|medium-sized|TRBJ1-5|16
CASSIAKTTLNQPQHF
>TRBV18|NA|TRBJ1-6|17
CASSPPSTGLANSPLHF
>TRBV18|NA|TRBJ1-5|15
CASSPRTGSDQPQHF
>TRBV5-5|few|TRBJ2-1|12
CASSPHNNEQFF
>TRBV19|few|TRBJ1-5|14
CASKTGTGVQPQHF
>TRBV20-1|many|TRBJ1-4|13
CSASKQVCEKLFF
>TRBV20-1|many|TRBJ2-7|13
CSARDSRDAEQYF
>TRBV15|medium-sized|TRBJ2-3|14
CATSRDPQTDTQYF